The 29 T cell receptor beta chains below come from one sample, sequenced in a study of blood T cell repertoires in COVID-19. Produced via immunoSEQ multiplex PCR; TCRdb's table is partial and in-frame only. This table has 110,000 to 150,000 clones, approximately 85% appearing once. Material for sequencing was peripheral blood. Receptors originate from an elderly woman with acute or convalescent COVID-19.

V gene TRBV7-8 combines with J gene TRBJ2-7; no reliable D call. CDR1 and CDR2 from the germline V gene are SGHVS and FQNEAQ. This CDR3 spans 14 amino acids. V was cut by 4 bases and J by 4 bases, with 14 bases left in between. CDR3 protein: CASSSTPGIYEQYF. As DNA, the CDR3 is TGTGCCAGCAGCTCCACACCAGGTATTTACGAGCAGTACTTC.

The rearrangement joins TRBV30 to TRBJ1-1; D is ambiguous. The ends were cut back, 3 bases at V and 3 bases at J, with 11 bases in the middle. This CDR3 is built from 13 residues. From germline, CDR1 is GTSNPN and CDR2 SVGIG (reference sequence). DNA for the CDR3: TGTGCCTGGAGGGCGGTCTACGACACTGAAGCTTTCTTT. Protein sequence: CAWRAVYDTEAFF.

This clone has a handful of counts. The chain joins TRBV4-1 to TRBJ1-2; D is undetermined. With 0 bases removed from V and 0 bases from J, the gap between germline ends came to 8 bases. Germline CDR1 reads MGHRA; CDR2 reads YSYEKL. The CDR3 is 15 residues long. CDR3 bases: TGCGCCAGCAGCCAAGACCCTAATGCTAACTATGGCTACACCTTC. Amino acids: CASSQDPNANYGYTF.

The chain combines TRBV30 with TRBJ1-2, with 12 nucleotides matching TRBD1. Germline V gives CDR1 GTSNPN, CDR2 SVGIG (reference sequence). The CDR3 covers 15 residues. V shed 6 bases, J shed 4 bases, and the junction held 9 bases outside the gene matches. In DNA form, the CDR3 reads TGTGCCTGCCCAGAGGGACAGGGGGCAACCTATGGCTACACCTTC. It translates to CACPEGQGATYGYTF.

V usage is TRBV10-3 and J usage is TRBJ2-7; no definite D call. Trimming shortened V by 0 bases and J by 3 bases, and 9 bases separated the two germline ends. The germline V gene has CDR1 ENHRY and CDR2 SYGVKD. This CDR3 is 14 amino acids long. The CDR3 DNA reads TGTGCCATCAGTGAGTCGAACCTCTACTACGAGCAGTACTTC. Translating gives CAISESNLYYEQYF.

The chain has TRBV2 and TRBJ2-3; a weak D match, TRBD1 (6 bases). The germline gives CDR1 SNHLY, CDR2 FYNNEI. This CDR3 comprises 14 residues. The V gene lost 7 bases and the J gene lost 0 bases, with 11 bases spanning the gap. The CDR3 sequence: CASNQGRSTDTQYF. The CDR3 nucleotides are TGTGCCAGCAACCAGGGGCGGAGCACAGATACGCAGTATTTT.

This chain joins TRBV27 and TRBJ2-7; maybe TRBD1 (6 bases). Germline V gene sequence: CDR1 MNHEY, CDR2 SMNVEV (reference sequence). Trimming left V 6 bases short and J 0 bases short, with 15 bases between. The CDR3 has 15 residues. The CDR3 here is CASRQTRDISYEQYF. DNA for the CDR3: TGTGCCAGCAGACAAACACGGGACATCTCCTACGAGCAGTACTTC.

V and J are TRBV2 and TRBJ2-3; 9 nucleotides line up with TRBD2. The CDR3 sequence is 15 residues long. The trim removed 7 bases at V and 3 bases at J, leaving 8 bases unmatched. The germline V gene has CDR1 SNHLY and CDR2 FYNNEI. This CDR3 reads CASTQGSGRTDTQYF. Here the CDR3 DNA reads TGTGCCAGCACCCAGGGTAGCGGGAGAACAGATACGCAGTATTTT.

Here the CDR3 reads CASSQNRGETQYF. Written as DNA, the CDR3 is TGTGCCAGCAGTCAGAACAGGGGTGAGACCCAGTACTTC. The chain is built from TRBV6-6 and TRBJ2-5; 7 positions agree with TRBD1. The germline CDR1 and CDR2 sequences are MNHNY and SVGAGI (reference sequence). There are 13 residues in the CDR3. After removal of 5 bases from V and 5 bases from J, the junction contained 5 bases not matched to a gene.

The V and J genes are TRBV27 and TRBJ2-1, with D maybe TRBD2 (5 bases). The CDR3 length is 14 residues. V shed 3 bases and J shed 4 bases, with 10 bases lying between them. From germline, CDR1 is MNHEY and CDR2 SMNVEV (reference sequence). CDR3 amino acids: CASSFGGPYNEQFF. CDR3 coding DNA: TGTGCCAGCAGTTTTGGCGGGCCTTACAATGAGCAGTTCTTC.

The chain recombines TRBV28 with TRBJ1-2; 8 nucleotides line up with TRBD1. The length of the CDR3 is 14 residues. The V segment lost 6 bases and the J segment 7 bases; nucleotides outside the gene matches: 10. Germline loops: CDR1 MDHEN, CDR2 SYDVKM. The CDR3 sequence: CASRRFEQGGGYTF. As DNA, the CDR3 is TGTGCCAGCAGACGGTTTGAACAGGGGGGTGGCTACACCTTC.

The rearrangement joins TRBV4-2 to TRBJ2-7, with 10 bases lining up with TRBD2. From germline, CDR1 is LGHNA and CDR2 YNFKEQ. The length of the CDR3 is 15 residues. V trimming: 1 base; J trimming: 4 bases; junction bases outside the gene matches: 4. The CDR3 spells CASSQGTSGRYEQYF. Here the CDR3 DNA reads TGTGCCAGCAGCCAAGGGACTAGCGGACGTTACGAGCAGTACTTC.

This clone appeared a single time. The rearrangement links TRBV6-1 to TRBJ1-1; D unclear. This CDR3 contains 16 residues. CDR1 MNHNS and CDR2 SASEGT come from the germline V gene. Trimming took off 0 bases at V and 1 base at J, with 12 bases between the two ends. Written as DNA, the CDR3 is TGTGCCAGCAGTGAAGCCCCCCAACACAGGAACACTGAAGCTTTCTTT. It yields the protein CASSEAPQHRNTEAFF.

The genes are TRBV5-1 and TRBJ2-5, with D perhaps TRBD1 (5 bases). The CDR3 length is 14 residues. The germline CDR1 and CDR2 sequences are SGHRS and YFSETQ. Trimming cost V 3 bases and J 4 bases, with 13 bases left between them. In DNA form, the CDR3 reads TGCGCCAGCAGCTCAGGGCTTTGGGGAGAGACCCAGTACTTC. Its protein is CASSSGLWGETQYF.

The genes are TRBV16 and TRBJ2-7, with D possibly being TRBD2 (5 bases). The germline V gene encodes CDR1 KGHSY and CDR2 FQNENV. The CDR3 has 13 amino acids. Deletions cut 4 bases from V and 3 bases from J, with 10 bases between. The CDR3 loop reads CASSPSAGYEQYF. CDR3 DNA: TGTGCCAGCAGCCCCTCTGCGGGCTACGAGCAGTACTTC.

This chain uses TRBV10-3 with TRBJ1-2, with a tentative D call TRBD1 (6 bases). Trimming left V 11 bases short and J 5 bases short, with 30 bases between. The CDR3 totals 17 residues. Per the germline V gene, CDR1 is ENHRY and CDR2 is SYGVKD. The CDR3 loop reads CAPRAHEDSLGPYGYTF. CDR3 sequence (DNA): TGTGCCCCCCGGGCCCACGAGGACAGCTTGGGGCCGTATGGCTACACCTTC.

The chain recombines TRBV2 with TRBJ1-5; the D gene is possibly TRBD1 (6 bases). The CDR3 has 13 amino acids. V lost 10 bases and J 3 bases, leaving 13 bases between the germline ends. Germline CDR1 SNHLY, CDR2 FYNNEI. The CDR3 reads CATQGLLNQPQHF. The CDR3 region has the DNA TGTGCCACCCAGGGGTTACTCAATCAGCCCCAGCATTTT.

The V call is TRBV3-1 (or the pseudogene TRBV3-2), the J call TRBJ2-3; D is ambiguous. Germline lookup yields CDR1 LGHDT and CDR2 YNNKEL (reference sequence). The CDR3 has 14 amino acids. The V end lost 1 base, the J end lost 0 bases, and 5 bases lay between the germline ends. CDR3 sequence: CASSQAGSTDTQYF. As DNA, the CDR3 is TGTGCCAGCAGCCAAGCGGGTAGCACAGATACGCAGTATTTT.

The chain uses TRBV5-8 and TRBJ1-2, with 7 bases fitting TRBD1. Germline V gene sequence: CDR1 SGHTS, CDR2 YDEGEE. This CDR3 has 13 amino acids. Trimming at V came to 4 bases and at J to 2 bases, leaving 2 bases not matched to a gene. CDR3 in DNA: TGTGCCAGCAGCAGACAGGGCAACTATGGCTACACCTTC. Residues: CASSRQGNYGYTF.

The V gene is TRBV5-4, the J gene TRBJ1-1; weak D call: TRBD1 (5 bases). This CDR3 spans 13 amino acids. Germline V CDR1 and CDR2: SGHNT, YYREEE (reference sequence). Trimming took off 5 bases at V and 7 bases at J, with 15 bases between the two ends. The CDR3 is CASSSSRRGEAFF. CDR3 nucleotides: TGTGCCAGCAGTTCTTCTAGGAGGGGTGAAGCTTTCTTT.

V and J are TRBV7-6 and TRBJ1-4, with D tentatively TRBD1 (5 bases). The CDR3 sequence is 14 residues long. Germline values: CDR1 SGHVS, CDR2 FNYEAQ. V was cut by 3 bases and J by 4 bases, with 9 bases left in between. The CDR3 nucleotides are TGTGCCAGCAGCTTGGGGGGAAGTAATGAAAAACTGTTTTTT. Its translation: CASSLGGSNEKLFF.

The J gene is TRBJ2-5, the V gene TRBV7-9; 7 bases line up with TRBD1. The CDR3 runs 14 residues. Per the germline V gene, CDR1 is SEHNR and CDR2 is FQNEAQ (reference sequence). The junction had 6 bases not matched to a gene; V was cut back by 5 bases and J by 3 bases. CDR3: CASSPRQGKETQYF. CDR3 coding DNA: TGTGCCAGCAGCCCTAGACAGGGAAAAGAGACCCAGTACTTC.

This chain links TRBV21-1 with TRBJ1-6; the D call in the table, TRBD1, was not verified against the DNA. TRBV21-1 is deemed a pseudogene. The CDR3 contains 11 residues. The CDR3 bases are TGTGCCAGCACCAGAAATTCACCCCTCCACTTT. It specifies CASTRNSPLHF.

The V and J genes are TRBV7-2 and TRBJ1-3; 7 bases are a match to TRBD1. Germline loops: CDR1 SGHTA, CDR2 FQGNSA. The length of the CDR3 is 16 residues. V lost 5 bases and J lost 0; bases outside the gene matches: 7. In nucleotides, the CDR3 is TGTGCCAGCAGCGTGGACAGGCCGAGCTCTGGAAACACCATATATTTT. This sequence encodes CASSVDRPSSGNTIYF.

The chain carries TRBV15 and TRBJ1-2; 10 bases align to TRBD1. V shed 3 bases, J shed 6 bases, and the junction held 7 bases outside the gene matches. The CDR3 consists of 15 residues. Germline loops: CDR1 LNHNV, CDR2 YYDKDF (reference sequence). The CDR3 DNA reads as TGTGCCACCAGCAGGACCAGGGGGACAGGGGATGGCTACACCTTC. Translated, it gives CATSRTRGTGDGYTF.

This clone was seen only once. The chain joins TRBV19 to TRBJ2-2; possible D gene TRBD2, 6 bases. CDR3 length equals 13 residues. Trimming pared 11 bases from V and 1 base from J, leaving 11 bases between. Germline CDR1 and CDR2: LNHDA and SQIVND (reference sequence). The CDR3 bases are TGTGCCGCGGGACCATTGAACACCGGGGAGCTGTTTTTT. Translating gives CAAGPLNTGELFF.

The J gene is TRBJ2-7, the V gene TRBV10-3, with 11 positions matching TRBD1. Per the germline V gene, CDR1 is ENHRY and CDR2 is SYGVKD. The CDR3 has 14 residues. Trimming at V came to 5 bases and at J to 2 bases, leaving 2 bases not matched to a gene. CDR3 sequence reads: CAISKGQGAYEQYF. The CDR3 DNA follows: TGTGCCATCAGTAAGGGACAGGGGGCCTACGAGCAGTACTTC.

The rearrangement links TRBV19 to TRBJ1-2, with unresolved D. CDR3 length: 13 residues. The germline CDR1 and CDR2 sequences are LNHDA and SQIVND (reference sequence). Trimming pared 5 bases from V and 4 bases from J, leaving 11 bases between. CDR3 in amino acids: CASSPGEFYGYTF. In nucleotides, the CDR3 is TGTGCCAGTAGTCCCGGGGAGTTCTATGGCTACACCTTC.

Of note for this clone: Other nucleotide sequences in the sample specify the same CDR3. The rearrangement joins TRBV18 to TRBJ2-5, with TRBD2 matching 9 bases. CDR1 and CDR2 (germline): KGHSH, LQKENI. V lost 2 bases and J lost 5; bases outside the gene matches: 6. The CDR3 consists of 15 residues. CDR3 amino acids: CASSPLAGGQETQYF. The DNA of the CDR3 is TGTGCCAGCTCACCATTGGCGGGGGGGCAGGAGACCCAGTACTTC.